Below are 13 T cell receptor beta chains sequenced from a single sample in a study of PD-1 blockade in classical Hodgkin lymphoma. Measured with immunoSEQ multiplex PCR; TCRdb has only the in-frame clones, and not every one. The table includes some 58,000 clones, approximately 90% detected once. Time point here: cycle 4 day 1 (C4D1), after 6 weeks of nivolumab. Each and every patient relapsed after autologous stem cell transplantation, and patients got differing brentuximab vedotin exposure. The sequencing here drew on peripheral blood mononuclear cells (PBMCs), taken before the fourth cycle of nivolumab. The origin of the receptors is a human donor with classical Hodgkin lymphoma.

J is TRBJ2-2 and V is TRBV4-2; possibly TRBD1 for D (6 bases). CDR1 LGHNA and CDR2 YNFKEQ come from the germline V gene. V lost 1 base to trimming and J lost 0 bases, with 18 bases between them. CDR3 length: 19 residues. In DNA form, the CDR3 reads TGTGCCAGCAGCCAAGGGAAGTCGGGACACTTCGCGAACACCGGGGAGCTGTTTTTT. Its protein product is CASSQGKSGHFANTGELFF.

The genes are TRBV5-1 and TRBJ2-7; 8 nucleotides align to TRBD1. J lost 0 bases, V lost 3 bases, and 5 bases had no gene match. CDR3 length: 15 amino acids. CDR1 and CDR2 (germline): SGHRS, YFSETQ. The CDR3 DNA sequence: TGCGCCAGCAGCTCCGCCGGGACAGGCTCCTACGAGCAGTACTTC. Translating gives CASSSAGTGSYEQYF.

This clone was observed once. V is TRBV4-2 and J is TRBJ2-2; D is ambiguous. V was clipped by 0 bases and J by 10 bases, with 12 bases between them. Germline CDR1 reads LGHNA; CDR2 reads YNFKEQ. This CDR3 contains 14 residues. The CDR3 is CASSQEIASTELFF. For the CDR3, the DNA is TGTGCCAGCAGCCAAGAGATAGCCAGCACGGAGCTGTTTTTT.

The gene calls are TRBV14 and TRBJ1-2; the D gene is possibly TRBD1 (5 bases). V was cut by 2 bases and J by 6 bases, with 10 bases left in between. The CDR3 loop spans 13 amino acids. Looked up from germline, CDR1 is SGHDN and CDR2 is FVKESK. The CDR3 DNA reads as TGTGCCAGCAGCCAATACAGGTCGGATGGCTACACCTTC. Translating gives CASSQYRSDGYTF.

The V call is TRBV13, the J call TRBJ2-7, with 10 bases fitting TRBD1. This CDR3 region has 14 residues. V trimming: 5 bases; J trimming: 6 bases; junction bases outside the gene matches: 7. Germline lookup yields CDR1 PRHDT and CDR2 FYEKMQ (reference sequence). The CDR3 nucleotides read TGTGCCAGCAGCCGTCCCGGGACAGGGGCCGAGCAGTACTTC. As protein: CASSRPGTGAEQYF.

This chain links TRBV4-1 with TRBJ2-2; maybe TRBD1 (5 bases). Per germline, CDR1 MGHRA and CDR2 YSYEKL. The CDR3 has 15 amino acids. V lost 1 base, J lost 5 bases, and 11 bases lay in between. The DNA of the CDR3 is TGCGCCAGCAGCCAAGCATTTAGGGGTACCGGGGAGCTGTTTTTT. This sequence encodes CASSQAFRGTGELFF.

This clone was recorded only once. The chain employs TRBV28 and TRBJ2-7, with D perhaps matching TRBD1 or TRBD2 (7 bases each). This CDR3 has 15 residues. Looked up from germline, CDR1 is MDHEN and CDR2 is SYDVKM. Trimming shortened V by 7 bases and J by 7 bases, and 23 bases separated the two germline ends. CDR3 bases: TGTGCCAGCACTCCCGCAGGGGGAGGGTCGGGGGAGCAGTACTTC. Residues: CASTPAGGGSGEQYF.

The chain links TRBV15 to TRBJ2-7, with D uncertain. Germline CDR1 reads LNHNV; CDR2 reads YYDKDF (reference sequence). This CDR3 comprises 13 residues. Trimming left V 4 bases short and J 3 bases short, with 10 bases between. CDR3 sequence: CATSTSMFYEQYF. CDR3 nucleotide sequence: TGTGCCACCAGCACCTCGATGTTCTACGAGCAGTACTTC.

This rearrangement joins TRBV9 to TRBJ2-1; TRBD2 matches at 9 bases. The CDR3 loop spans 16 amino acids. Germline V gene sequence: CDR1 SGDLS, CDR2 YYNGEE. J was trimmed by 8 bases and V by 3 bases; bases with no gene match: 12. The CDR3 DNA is TGTGCCAGCAGCGAGACGCCGGGACTAGCTTCCGATGAGCAGTTCTTC. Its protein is CASSETPGLASDEQFF.

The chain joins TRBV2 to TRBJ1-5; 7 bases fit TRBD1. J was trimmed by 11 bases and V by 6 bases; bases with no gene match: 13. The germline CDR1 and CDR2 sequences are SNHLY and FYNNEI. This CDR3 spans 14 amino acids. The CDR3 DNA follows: TGTGCCAGCAGGGGCGGGACAGCATTCGAGGCCCAGCATTTT. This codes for CASRGGTAFEAQHF.

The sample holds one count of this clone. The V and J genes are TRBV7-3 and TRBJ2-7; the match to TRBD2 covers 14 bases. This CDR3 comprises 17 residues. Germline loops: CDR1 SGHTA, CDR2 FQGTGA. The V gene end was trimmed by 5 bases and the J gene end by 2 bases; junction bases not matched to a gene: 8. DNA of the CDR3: TGTGCCAGCAGCCCCCACGGGGGACTAGCGGGAGCCTACGAGCAGTACTTC. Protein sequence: CASSPHGGLAGAYEQYF.

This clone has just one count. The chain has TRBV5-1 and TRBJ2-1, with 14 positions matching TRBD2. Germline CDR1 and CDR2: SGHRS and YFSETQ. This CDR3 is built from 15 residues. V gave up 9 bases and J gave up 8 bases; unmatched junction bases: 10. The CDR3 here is CATTRGTSGRYEQFF. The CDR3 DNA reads TGCGCCACCACCAGGGGGACTAGCGGGAGATATGAGCAGTTCTTC.

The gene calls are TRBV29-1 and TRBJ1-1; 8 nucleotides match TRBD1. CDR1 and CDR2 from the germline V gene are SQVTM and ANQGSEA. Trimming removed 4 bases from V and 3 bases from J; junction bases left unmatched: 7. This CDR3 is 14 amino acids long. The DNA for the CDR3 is TGCAGCGTTGGGGCCGACAGGGGCCACACTGAAGCTTTCTTT. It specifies CSVGADRGHTEAFF.